This is a list of T cell receptor beta chains from one sample in a study of chemoradiotherapy in HPV16-positive cancers. TCRdb's copy holds only in-frame clones and misses some; the assay was immunoSEQ multiplex PCR. Seen here are more than 6,000 clones, around nine tenths observed once, and the top ten hold 3.5%. Sequenced material: tumor tissue, taken from a patient who underwent chemoradiotherapy. All receptors come from a human donor with HPV-associated anogenital cancer. CDR3s include the opening cysteine and the closing phenylalanine or tryptophan. D genes are given only for firm matches. Part of the rows lack a size; the others show once, few, many or a class for expanded clones.

cdr3_nt	cdr3_aa	j_call	v_call	clone_size	d_call
TGTGCCAGTAGTTTCCCTCGAGGGGGGACCGGCGATCAGCCCCAGCATTTT	CASSFPRGGTGDQPQHF	TRBJ1-5	TRBV19	-	-
TGCGCCAGCAGCCAAGATGGGGCCGGGGGGCGCGTTTATACCGGGGAGCTGTTTTTT	CASSQDGAGGRVYTGELFF	TRBJ2-2	TRBV4-1	once	-
TGTGCCAGCAGCTCTAGACAGGGGTCTGGAAACACCATATATTTT	CASSSRQGSGNTIYF	TRBJ1-3	TRBV7-6	-	TRBD1
TGCGCCAGCAGCCACGATCTATGGTGGCAAATCAGCGACACTGAAGCTTTCTTT	CASSHDLWWQISDTEAFF	TRBJ1-1	TRBV4-1	-	-
TGCGCCAGCAGCTTGGACTCTTATGGCTACACCTTC	CASSLDSYGYTF	TRBJ1-2	TRBV5-1	once	-
TGCGCCAGCAGCTTGGAGGGTGGGGACATGAACACTGAAGCTTTCTTT	CASSLEGGDMNTEAFF	TRBJ1-1	TRBV5-1	-	-
TGCGCCAGCAGAGGGGACTACTCCTACGAGCAGTACTTC	CASRGDYSYEQYF	TRBJ2-7	TRBV10-2	once	TRBD2
TGCAGCGTTGAAGAACCACCGGGGAACTATGGCTACACCTTC	CSVEEPPGNYGYTF	TRBJ1-2	TRBV29-1	-	-
TGTGCCATCAGTGCAGACAGTTTGAGGACTGAAGCTTTCTTT	CAISADSLRTEAFF	TRBJ1-1	TRBV10-3	-	-
TGTGCCAGCAGCCCCCCGAGTTGGGGCGCAGGAAACACCATATATTTT	CASSPPSWGAGNTIYF	TRBJ1-3	TRBV25-1	-	-
TGTGCCAGCAGCTTACGGGGCGGGACAGGGCCCACCGGGGAGCTGTTTTTT	CASSLRGGTGPTGELFF	TRBJ2-2	TRBV11-2	-	TRBD1
TGTGCCAGCAGCGACGTTACGGGTTACTATGGCTACACCTTC	CASSDVTGYYGYTF	TRBJ1-2	TRBV2	once	-
TGTGCCAGCAGGGAGGGTCCCGTCTTC	CASREGPVF	TRBJ1-2	TRBV6-4	few	-
TGTGCCAGCAGCCAAGATCTAAACAATGAGCAGTTCTTC	CASSQDLNNEQFF	TRBJ2-1	TRBV14	once	-
TGTGCCTGGAGCCCCGGGACAGTGAACACTGAAGCTTTCTTT	CAWSPGTVNTEAFF	TRBJ1-1	TRBV30	once	TRBD1
TGTGCCAGCAGTGAGGGACTAGCGGGGCTTCAAGAGACCCAGTACTTC	CASSEGLAGLQETQYF	TRBJ2-5	TRBV27	few	TRBD2
TGTGCCAGCAGTCTCAGGGGGAACACTGAAGCTTTCTTT	CASSLRGNTEAFF	TRBJ1-1	TRBV6-1	-	-
TGTGCCAGTAGAGACCGACGGATACAGCATGGCTACACCTTC	CASRDRRIQHGYTF	TRBJ1-2	TRBV19	once	-
TGTGCCAGCAGTTTCGGCGGTGCCACAGATACGCAGTATTTT	CASSFGGATDTQYF	TRBJ2-3	TRBV28	-	-
TGTGCCACACGGACAGACAATCAGCCCCAGCATTTT	CATRTDNQPQHF	TRBJ1-5	TRBV19	once	-
TGTGCCAGTAGTAAGGACGTAGAGTCGTCACCCCTCCACTTT	CASSKDVESSPLHF	TRBJ1-6	TRBV19	-	-
TGTGCCAGCAGTACGTCATTATCTCAGCCCCAGCATTTT	CASSTSLSQPQHF	TRBJ1-5	TRBV14	-	-
TGTGCCAGCAGCCGACAGATCAGCTCCTACAATGAGCAGTTCTTC	CASSRQISSYNEQFF	TRBJ2-1	TRBV11-3	-	-
TGCGCCAGCACAATTTCCCCCCCACAAGAACTCTCTGGAAACACCATATATTTT	CASTISPPQELSGNTIYF	TRBJ1-3	TRBV5-1	-	-
TGTGCCATCAGTGACAGGAGTTTAGATGAGCAGTTCTTC	CAISDRSLDEQFF	TRBJ2-1	TRBV10-3	-	-